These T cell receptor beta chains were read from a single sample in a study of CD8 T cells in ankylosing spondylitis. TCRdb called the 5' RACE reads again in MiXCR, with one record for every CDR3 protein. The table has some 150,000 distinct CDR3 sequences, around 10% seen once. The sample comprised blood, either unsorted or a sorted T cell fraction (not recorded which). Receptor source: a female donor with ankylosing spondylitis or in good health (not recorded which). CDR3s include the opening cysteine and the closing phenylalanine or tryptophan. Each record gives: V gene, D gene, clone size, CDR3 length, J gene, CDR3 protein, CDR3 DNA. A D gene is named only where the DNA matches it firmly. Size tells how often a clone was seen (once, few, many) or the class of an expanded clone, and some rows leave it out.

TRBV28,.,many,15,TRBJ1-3,CASQRDSSSGNTIYF,TGTGCCAGCCAAAGGGACTCGAGCTCTGGAAACACCATATATTTT
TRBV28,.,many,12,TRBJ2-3,CASSLITDTQYF,TGTGCCAGCAGTTTAATAACAGATACGCAGTATTTT
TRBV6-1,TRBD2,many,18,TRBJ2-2,CASSLGVAGGPRTGELFF,TGTGCCAGCAGCTTGGGGGTAGCGGGAGGGCCAAGGACCGGGGAGCTGTTTTTT
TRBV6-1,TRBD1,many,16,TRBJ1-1,CASSPLLGGSVTEAFF,TGTGCCAGCAGTCCATTACTAGGGGGCTCTGTCACTGAAGCTTTCTTT
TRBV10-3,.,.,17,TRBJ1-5,CAISESFDSTSNQPQHF,TGTGCCATCAGTGAATCGTTTGACAGTACTAGCAATCAGCCCCAGCATTTT
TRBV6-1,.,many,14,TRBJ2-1,CASRVGERFNEQFF,TGTGCCAGCAGGGTAGGGGAACGTTTCAATGAGCAGTTCTTC
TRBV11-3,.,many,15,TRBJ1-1,CASAAAGTANTEAFF,TGTGCCAGCGCAGCGGCCGGGACGGCGAACACTGAAGCTTTCTTT
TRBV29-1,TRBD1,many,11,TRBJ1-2,CSATGGGGYTF,TGCAGCGCTACAGGGGGAGGGGGCTACACCTTC
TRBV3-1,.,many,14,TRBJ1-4,CASSQARGGEKLFF,TGTGCCAGCAGCCAAGCAAGGGGTGGTGAAAAACTGTTTTTT
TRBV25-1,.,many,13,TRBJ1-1,CASSEAANTEAFF,TGTGCCAGCAGTGAGGCAGCGAACACTGAAGCTTTCTTT
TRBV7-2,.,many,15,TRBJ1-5,CASSANRDYNRPQHF,TGTGCCAGCAGCGCTAACAGGGACTATAATCGGCCCCAGCATTTT
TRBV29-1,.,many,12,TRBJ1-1,CSSSDRNTEAFF,TGCAGCTCGTCGGACAGGAACACTGAAGCTTTCTTT
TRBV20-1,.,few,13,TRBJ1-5,CSARDRGFQPQHF,TGCAGTGCTAGAGATCGGGGCTTTCAGCCCCAGCATTTT
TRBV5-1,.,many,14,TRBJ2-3,CASTRGEGTDTQYF,TGCGCCAGCACACGGGGAGAGGGCACAGATACGCAGTATTTT
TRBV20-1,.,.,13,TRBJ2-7,CSAATGHPYEQYF,TGCAGTGCTGCGACGGGACACCCATACGAGCAGTACTTC
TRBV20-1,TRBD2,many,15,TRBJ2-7,CSARPRGREVYEQYF,TGCAGTGCTAGACCCCGGGGGCGGGAGGTCTACGAGCAGTACTTC
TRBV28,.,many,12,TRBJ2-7,CASSPGHYEQYF,TGTGCCAGCAGTCCGGGACACTACGAGCAGTACTTC
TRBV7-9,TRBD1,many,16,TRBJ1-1,CATPAPGQGMNTEAFF,TGTGCCACCCCGGCTCCGGGACAGGGGATGAACACTGAAGCTTTCTTT